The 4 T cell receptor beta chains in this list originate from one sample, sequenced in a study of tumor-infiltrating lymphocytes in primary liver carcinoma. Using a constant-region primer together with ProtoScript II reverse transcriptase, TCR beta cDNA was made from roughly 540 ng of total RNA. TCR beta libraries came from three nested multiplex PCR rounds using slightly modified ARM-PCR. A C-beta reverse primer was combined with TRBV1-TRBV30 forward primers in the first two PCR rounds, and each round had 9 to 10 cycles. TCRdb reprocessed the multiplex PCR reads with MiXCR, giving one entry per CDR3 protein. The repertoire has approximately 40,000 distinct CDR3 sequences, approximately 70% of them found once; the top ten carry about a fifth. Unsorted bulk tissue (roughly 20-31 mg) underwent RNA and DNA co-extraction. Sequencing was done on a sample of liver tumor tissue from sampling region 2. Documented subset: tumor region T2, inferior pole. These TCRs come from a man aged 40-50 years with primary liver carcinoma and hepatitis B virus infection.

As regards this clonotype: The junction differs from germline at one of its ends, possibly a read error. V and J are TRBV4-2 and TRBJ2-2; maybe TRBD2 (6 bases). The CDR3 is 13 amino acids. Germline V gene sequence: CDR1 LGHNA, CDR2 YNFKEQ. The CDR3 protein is CAVGIADTRELFF. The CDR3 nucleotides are TGTGCGGTAGGTATAGCGGACACCAGGGAGCTGTTTTTT.

The CDR3 sequence: CASSFEGGTICQPQHF. In DNA form, the CDR3 reads TGTGCCAGCAGTTTTGAGGGGGGGACCATCTGTCAGCCCCAGCATTTT. The chain is built from TRBV12-3 or TRBV12-4 and TRBJ1-5, with D perhaps TRBD1 (6 bases). With 3 bases removed from V and 6 bases from J, the gap between germline ends came to 18 bases. This CDR3 is 16 amino acids long.

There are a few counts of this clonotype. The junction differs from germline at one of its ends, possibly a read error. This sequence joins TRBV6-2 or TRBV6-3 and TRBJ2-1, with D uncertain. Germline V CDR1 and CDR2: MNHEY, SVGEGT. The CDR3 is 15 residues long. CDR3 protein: CASSYGTIVGNEQFF. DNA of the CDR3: TGTGCCAGTAGTTACGGAACCATCGTGGGCAATGAGCAGTTCTTC.

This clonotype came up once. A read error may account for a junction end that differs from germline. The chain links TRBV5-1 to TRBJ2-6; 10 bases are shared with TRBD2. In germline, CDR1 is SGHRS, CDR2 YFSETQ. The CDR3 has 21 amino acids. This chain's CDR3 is CAGSLDRTGLAGDSGASVLTF. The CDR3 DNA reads TGCGCCGGCAGCTTGGACAGGACGGGGCTAGCGGGAGACTCTGGGGCCAGTGTCCTGACTTTC.